This record covers a single TCR beta chain. V was clipped by 2 bases and J by 5 bases, with 19 bases between them. The CDR3 totals 16 residues. The germline CDR1 and CDR2 sequences are ENHRY and SYGVKD. The data originate from a study of CD8 T cells in ankylosing spondylitis. TCRdb analysed the 5' RACE reads with MiXCR anew, one entry per CDR3 protein. The table records around 300,000 distinct CDR3 sequences, roughly 20% of them present only once. The clonotype comes from a female donor with ankylosing spondylitis or in good health (not recorded which). The rearrangement uses TRBV10-3 and TRBJ2-7; no clear D. The sequencing sample was made of blood, either unsorted or a sorted T cell fraction (not recorded which). The CDR3 sequence: CAISEPAPSSRHEQYF. CDR3 nucleotide sequence: TGTGCCATCAGTGAGCCCGCTCCCTCTAGTCGACACGAGCAGTACTTC.